These T cell receptor beta chains were read from a single sample in a study of shared clonotypes between healthy human individuals. This table comes from immunoSEQ multiplex PCR, and its TCRdb copy is limited to in-frame clones, with some not included. The sample includes approximately 500,000 clones, more than 65% seen only once; the top ten take about 13%. Specimen: PBMCs. All receptors derive from a woman in her forties in good health. Some clones in this sample may be carry-over from other donors' samples. The CDR3 runs from the conserved cysteine through the conserved F or W. The order of the fields is clone size, V gene, J gene, D gene, CDR3 protein, CDR3 DNA. D genes are given only for firm matches. Clone sizes are given selectively: once, few, many, or a class where the clone is expanded.

clone_size: .
v_call: TRBV30
j_call: TRBJ2-1
d_call: .
cdr3_aa: CAWTPGYQGEQFF
cdr3_nt: TGTGCCTGGACTCCGGGCTACCAAGGAGAGCAGTTCTTC

clone_size: .
v_call: TRBV7-9
j_call: TRBJ1-5
d_call: .
cdr3_aa: CASSPGQCGSNQPQHF
cdr3_nt: TGTGCCAGCAGCCCTGGACAGTGCGGGAGCAATCAGCCCCAGCATTTT

clone_size: few
v_call: TRBV7-2
j_call: TRBJ2-5
d_call: TRBD2
cdr3_aa: CASSFGGGETQYF
cdr3_nt: TGTGCCAGCAGCTTCGGGGGGGGAGAGACCCAGTACTTC

clone_size: .
v_call: TRBV28
j_call: TRBJ2-3
d_call: .
cdr3_aa: CASRPGTYYTDTQYF
cdr3_nt: TGTGCCAGCAGACCCGGGACGTACTACACAGATACGCAGTATTTT

clone_size: many
v_call: TRBV7-9
j_call: TRBJ2-1
d_call: TRBD2
cdr3_aa: CASSLAGREPPLWFF
cdr3_nt: TGTGCCAGCAGCTTAGCGGGGCGGGAGCCCCCGCTATGGTTCTTC

clone_size: once
v_call: TRBV28
j_call: TRBJ1-1
d_call: .
cdr3_aa: CASSLGTREAFF
cdr3_nt: TGTGCCAGCAGTTTAGGTACGAGGGAAGCTTTCTTT

clone_size: .
v_call: TRBV29-1
j_call: TRBJ2-7
d_call: .
cdr3_aa: CSVRGSTYEQYF
cdr3_nt: TGCAGCGTGAGGGGGAGCACCTACGAGCAGTACTTC

clone_size: few
v_call: TRBV19
j_call: TRBJ1-1
d_call: .
cdr3_aa: CASSISRDTEAFF
cdr3_nt: TGTGCCAGTAGTATTTCCAGGGACACTGAAGCTTTCTTT

clone_size: .
v_call: TRBV5-4
j_call: TRBJ1-3
d_call: .
cdr3_aa: CASSPSQGRVGNTIYF
cdr3_nt: TGTGCCAGCAGCCCCTCGCAGGGAAGGGTTGGAAACACCATATATTTT

clone_size: .
v_call: TRBV27
j_call: TRBJ2-1
d_call: .
cdr3_aa: CASSSGAGNEQFF
cdr3_nt: TGTGCCAGCAGTTCAGGGGCAGGGAATGAGCAGTTCTTC

clone_size: .
v_call: TRBV29-1
j_call: TRBJ2-1
d_call: .
cdr3_aa: CSESRATYNEQFF
cdr3_nt: TGCAGCGAAAGTAGGGCAACCTACAATGAGCAGTTCTTC

clone_size: .
v_call: TRBV30
j_call: TRBJ2-3
d_call: .
cdr3_aa: CAWSVYGANTQYF
cdr3_nt: TGTGCCTGGAGTGTTTATGGGGCAAATACGCAGTATTTT

clone_size: many
v_call: TRBV11-2
j_call: TRBJ1-2
d_call: TRBD1
cdr3_aa: CASSPRTGGRYGYTF
cdr3_nt: TGTGCCAGCAGCCCTCGGACAGGGGGGAGGTATGGCTACACCTTC

clone_size: .
v_call: TRBV11-2
j_call: TRBJ2-7
d_call: .
cdr3_aa: CASSSRQGGRLRDEQYF
cdr3_nt: TGTGCCAGCAGCTCCCGACAGGGAGGCAGGTTAAGGGACGAGCAGTACTTC

clone_size: once
v_call: TRBV9
j_call: TRBJ2-2
d_call: .
cdr3_aa: CASKGLNTGELFF
cdr3_nt: TGTGCCAGCAAAGGGCTAAACACCGGGGAGCTGTTTTTT

clone_size: .
v_call: TRBV7-3
j_call: TRBJ1-2
d_call: .
cdr3_aa: CASSPEGGRIYGYTF
cdr3_nt: TGTGCCAGCAGCCCCGAGGGGGGACGGATCTATGGCTACACCTTC

clone_size: once
v_call: TRBV6-6
j_call: TRBJ2-2
d_call: TRBD2
cdr3_aa: CASINPTSGRVRELFF
cdr3_nt: TGTGCCAGCATTAATCCGACTAGCGGGAGGGTCCGGGAGCTGTTTTTT

clone_size: many
v_call: TRBV6-1
j_call: TRBJ2-7
d_call: .
cdr3_aa: CASSEGEERYEQYF
cdr3_nt: TGTGCCAGCAGTGAAGGTGAGGAACGCTACGAGCAGTACTTC

clone_size: once
v_call: TRBV7-9
j_call: TRBJ2-1
d_call: TRBD2
cdr3_aa: CASSPTITSGKYNEQFF
cdr3_nt: TGTGCCAGCAGCCCTACCATCACTAGCGGGAAATACAATGAGCAGTTCTTC

clone_size: .
v_call: TRBV18
j_call: TRBJ1-4
d_call: .
cdr3_aa: CASSPGGQINEKLFF
cdr3_nt: TGTGCCAGCTCACCCGGTGGGCAGATTAATGAAAAACTGTTTTTT

clone_size: .
v_call: TRBV5-1
j_call: TRBJ1-2
d_call: .
cdr3_aa: CASSLWAGTNYGYTF
cdr3_nt: TGCGCCAGCAGCTTGTGGGCAGGGACTAACTATGGCTACACCTTC

clone_size: .
v_call: TRBV7-2
j_call: TRBJ2-7
d_call: .
cdr3_aa: CASSSGLIYEQYF
cdr3_nt: TGTGCCAGCAGCTCAGGGTTAATCTACGAGCAGTACTTC

clone_size: .
v_call: TRBV7-3
j_call: TRBJ2-5
d_call: .
cdr3_aa: CASSLTGGETQYF
cdr3_nt: TGTGCCAGCAGCTTAACAGGGGGAGAGACCCAGTACTTC

clone_size: once
v_call: TRBV18
j_call: TRBJ2-3
d_call: .
cdr3_aa: CASSPSMVADTQYF
cdr3_nt: TGTGCCAGCTCACCGTCGATGGTGGCCGATACGCAGTATTTT

clone_size: .
v_call: TRBV7-7
j_call: TRBJ2-5
d_call: TRBD2
cdr3_aa: CASSLNLAEQETQYF
cdr3_nt: TGTGCTAGCAGCTTAAACCTAGCGGAACAAGAGACCCAGTACTTC

clone_size: .
v_call: TRBV15
j_call: TRBJ2-2
d_call: TRBD2
cdr3_aa: CATSYRGGRRPGELFF
cdr3_nt: TGTGCCACCAGCTACCGGGGGGGCAGGAGGCCCGGGGAGCTGTTTTTT

clone_size: once
v_call: TRBV5-1
j_call: TRBJ2-1
d_call: .
cdr3_aa: CASSSPDKVIHEQFF
cdr3_nt: TGCGCCAGCAGCTCCCCGGACAAAGTTATCCATGAGCAGTTCTTC

clone_size: .
v_call: TRBV7-2
j_call: TRBJ1-1
d_call: .
cdr3_aa: CASSLDTLTTEAFF
cdr3_nt: TGTGCCAGCAGCTTAGACACCCTCACGACTGAAGCTTTCTTT

clone_size: .
v_call: TRBV11-3
j_call: TRBJ2-3
d_call: TRBD2
cdr3_aa: CASSFHGLAGDTQYF
cdr3_nt: TGTGCCAGCAGCTTCCACGGACTAGCGGGAGATACGCAGTATTTT

clone_size: .
v_call: TRBV19
j_call: TRBJ2-5
d_call: .
cdr3_aa: CASSIRPSEQGGTQYF
cdr3_nt: TGTGCCAGTAGTATCCGGCCTTCGGAACAGGGCGGGACCCAGTACTTC

clone_size: .
v_call: TRBV20-1
j_call: TRBJ2-7
d_call: .
cdr3_aa: CSASVAYEQYF
cdr3_nt: TGCAGTGCTAGTGTAGCTTACGAGCAGTACTTC

clone_size: .
v_call: TRBV4-1
j_call: TRBJ1-5
d_call: TRBD1
cdr3_aa: CASSQSGQHNQPQHF
cdr3_nt: TGCGCCAGCAGCCAGTCGGGACAGCACAATCAGCCCCAGCATTTT

clone_size: .
v_call: TRBV2
j_call: TRBJ1-3
d_call: .
cdr3_aa: CASNPWASGNTIYF
cdr3_nt: TGTGCCAGCAATCCCTGGGCCTCTGGAAACACCATATATTTT

clone_size: .
v_call: TRBV5-5
j_call: TRBJ2-3
d_call: .
cdr3_aa: CASSFRGVGTDTQYF
cdr3_nt: TGTGCCAGCAGCTTCAGAGGGGTCGGCACAGATACGCAGTATTTT

clone_size: .
v_call: TRBV7-9
j_call: TRBJ2-3
d_call: .
cdr3_aa: CASSPPAVTDTQYF
cdr3_nt: TGTGCCAGCAGCCCACCCGCCGTCACAGATACGCAGTATTTT

clone_size: once
v_call: TRBV28
j_call: TRBJ2-7
d_call: .
cdr3_aa: CASSPSPGRASYEQYF
cdr3_nt: TGTGCCAGCAGCCCATCGCCGGGCAGGGCCTCGTACGAGCAGTACTTC

clone_size: .
v_call: TRBV7-9
j_call: TRBJ1-2
d_call: .
cdr3_aa: CASSILPPGPYGYTF
cdr3_nt: TGTGCCAGCAGCATATTACCGCCGGGCCCCTATGGCTACACCTTC

clone_size: .
v_call: TRBV11-2
j_call: TRBJ2-1
d_call: TRBD2
cdr3_aa: CASSLLAGGPHEQFF
cdr3_nt: TGTGCCAGCAGCCTACTAGCGGGAGGGCCCCATGAGCAGTTCTTC

clone_size: .
v_call: TRBV6-4
j_call: TRBJ1-5
d_call: .
cdr3_aa: CASSDSTRGDGNQPQHF
cdr3_nt: TGTGCCAGCAGTGACTCGACTCGGGGCGATGGCAATCAGCCCCAGCATTTT

clone_size: .
v_call: TRBV7-3
j_call: TRBJ2-5
d_call: TRBD2
cdr3_aa: CASSPGTSGMWAQYF
cdr3_nt: TGTGCCAGCAGCCCGGGGACTAGCGGGATGTGGGCCCAGTACTTC

clone_size: once
v_call: TRBV19
j_call: TRBJ1-1
d_call: TRBD1
cdr3_aa: CASIEGQGRTEAFF
cdr3_nt: TGTGCCAGTATCGAGGGACAGGGCAGGACTGAAGCTTTCTTT